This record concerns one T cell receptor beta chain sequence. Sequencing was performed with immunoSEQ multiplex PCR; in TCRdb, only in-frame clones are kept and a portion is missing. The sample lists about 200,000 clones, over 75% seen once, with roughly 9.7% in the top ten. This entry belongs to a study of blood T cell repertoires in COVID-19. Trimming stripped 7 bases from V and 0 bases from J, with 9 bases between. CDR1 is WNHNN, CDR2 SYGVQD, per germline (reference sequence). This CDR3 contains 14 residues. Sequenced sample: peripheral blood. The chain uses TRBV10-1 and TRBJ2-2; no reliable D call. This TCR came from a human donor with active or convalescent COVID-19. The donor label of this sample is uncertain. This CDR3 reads CASNSDTNTGELFF. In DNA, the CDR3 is TGCGCCAGCAACTCCGACACGAACACCGGGGAGCTGTTTTTT.